This T cell receptor (beta chain) stems from a study of beta chain features in type 1 diabetes. For the study at large: Sorted cells numbering some 110,000,000 were examined across all samples.

On this clone: Its antigen remains unknown.

V shed 0 bases, J shed 2 bases, and the junction held 1 base outside the gene matches. The germline gives CDR1 SGDLS, CDR2 YYNGEE. This CDR3 is 15 amino acids long. Study outcomes and limitations: Shorter TCRB CDR3s, moderately but significantly so, marked every one of the four CD4+ subsets in Type 1 diabetes patients. A potential PCR bias toward shorter templates would be equal in patient and control samples.

The entirety of the isolated RNA underwent reverse transcription, so expressed TCRB transcripts were sequenced. Data came from immunoSEQ multiplex PCR; TCRdb stores just in-frame clones and leaves some out. The data hold 310,000 or so clones, with 6.5% to 10% observed a single time. Sequencing was carried out using central memory CD4+ T cells from blood. This sequence was found in a woman aged 18-35 years in good health. V is TRBV9 and J is TRBJ2-5; the match to TRBD2 covers 10 bases. The CDR3 reads CASSVASGRQETQYF. The CDR3, as DNA: TGTGCCAGCAGCGTAGCTAGCGGGAGACAAGAGACCCAGTACTTC.